This T cell receptor (beta chain) comes out of a study of cytomegalovirus exposure and HLA in healthy donors. Study information: Both the approximately 130 validation repertoires and the approximately 620 first-cohort repertoires used the same platform, as reported by a later analysis. Findings and caveats of the study: Researchers catalogued about 160 TCR beta chains as cytomegalovirus-associated.

The V gene's germline CDR1 is SGHNT and CDR2 YENEEA. The CDR3 spans 14 residues. The V and J ends lost 5 bases and 7 bases, in that order; junction bases with no gene match: 5. Regarding this clone: Its antigen is unidentified.

Assay: immunoSEQ multiplex PCR; the TCRdb copy retains only in-frame clones and omits some. The sample lists roughly 80,000 clones; 85% to 95% were seen once. This sequence joins TRBV11-3 and TRBJ2-2; 9 nucleotides line up with TRBD2. This TCR was recovered from a man between 18 and 29 years old in good health and CMV-seronegative. Sequencing was performed on PBMCs. The CDR3 DNA follows: TGTGCCAGCAGCCTGGGACTAGCTAGCGGGGAGCTGTTTTTT. Translation: CASSLGLASGELFF.